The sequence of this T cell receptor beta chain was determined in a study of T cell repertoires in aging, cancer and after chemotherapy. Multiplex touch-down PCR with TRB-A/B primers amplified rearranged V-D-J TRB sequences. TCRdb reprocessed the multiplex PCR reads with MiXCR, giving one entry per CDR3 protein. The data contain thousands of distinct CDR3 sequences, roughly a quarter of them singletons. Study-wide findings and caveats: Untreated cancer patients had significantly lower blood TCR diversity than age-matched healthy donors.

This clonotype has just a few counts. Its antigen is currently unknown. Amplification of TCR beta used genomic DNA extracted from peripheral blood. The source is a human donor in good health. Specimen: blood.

The CDR3 sequence: CATSRGTWGDSYEQYF. In DNA form, the CDR3 reads TGTGCCACCAGCAGAGGTACCTGGGGGGACTCCTACGAGCAGTACTTC. The chain employs TRBV15 and TRBJ2-7, with D possibly being TRBD2 (6 bases). This CDR3 has 16 amino acids. CDR1 is LNHNV, CDR2 YYDKDF, per germline (reference sequence). V lost 1 base, J lost 0 bases, and 13 bases lay in between.